These 2 T cell receptor beta chains were all obtained from the same sample, sequenced in a study of cytomegalovirus exposure and HLA in healthy donors. 60 Vbeta and 13 Jbeta primers were used in PCR. Method: immunoSEQ multiplex PCR; TCRdb's copy keeps in-frame clones and lacks some. This sample carries fewer than 85,000 clones, around 79% of them seen once, and the ten largest clones take almost 6%. Sequences were obtained from PBMCs. The receptors derive from a man between 18 and 29 years old in good health and CMV-seropositive.

The chain uses TRBV28 and TRBJ1-5, with 8 bases that match TRBD1. This CDR3 comprises 15 residues. Per germline, CDR1 MDHEN and CDR2 SYDVKM. The ends lost 4 bases at V and 4 bases at J; junction bases unmatched: 6. DNA for the CDR3: TGTGCCAGCAGTTCCCGGGACAGGCAAAATCAGCCCCAGCATTTT. It encodes CASSSRDRQNQPQHF. The complete variable domain, with remaining parts taken from reference TRBV28 and TRBJ1-5, reads DVKVTQSSRYLVKRTGEKVFLECVQDMDHENMFWYRQDPGLGLRLIYFSYDVKMKEKGDIPEGYSVSREKKERFSLILESASTNQTSMYLCASSSRDRQNQPQHFGDGTRLSIL.

The J gene is TRBJ1-3, the V gene TRBV15; possibly TRBD1 for D (5 bases). Per germline, CDR1 LNHNV and CDR2 YYDKDF (reference sequence). There are 12 residues in the CDR3. Trimming shortened V by 3 bases and J by 6 bases, and 6 bases separated the two germline ends. The CDR3 is CATSRGQNTIYF. The CDR3 bases are TGTGCCACCAGCAGGGGGCAAAACACCATATATTTT.